The 29 T cell receptor beta chains listed next were all sequenced from one sample in a study of beta chain features in type 1 diabetes. Findings and caveats of the study: Shortening that was moderate but significant affected the TCRB CDR3s of Type 1 diabetes patients in all four CD4+ subsets.

All of the isolated RNA was reverse transcribed, so expressed TCRB transcripts were sequenced. Using immunoSEQ multiplex PCR, the repertoire was profiled, and TCRdb retains in-frame clones only, with some absent. Among some 290,000 clones, roughly an eighth were seen once, and the ten largest hold 0.017%. Their target antigens are unknown. Sequences were obtained from naive CD4+ T cells from blood. Receptor source: a man aged 25 to 40 with type 1 diabetes.

This clone was observed a few times. The rearrangement links TRBV6-6 to TRBJ2-3; TRBD2 might be the D (5 bases). The CDR3 consists of 13 residues. Germline V lookup: CDR1 MNHNY, CDR2 SVGAGI (reference sequence). The ends were cut back, 6 bases at V and 3 bases at J, with 10 bases in the middle. CDR3 protein: CASSQPGTDTQYF. The CDR3 DNA follows: TGTGCCAGCAGCCAACCGGGGACAGATACGCAGTATTTT.

This clone was seen a handful of times. This chain uses TRBV28 with TRBJ2-7; tentatively, D is TRBD2 (5 bases). The CDR3 loop spans 12 amino acids. Germline V CDR1 and CDR2: MDHEN, SYDVKM. V was shortened by 6 bases and J by 5 bases, with 11 bases between the two germline ends. The CDR3 loop is CASSPPGNEQYF. CDR3 DNA: TGTGCCAGCAGCCCCCCGGGGAACGAGCAGTACTTC.

The chain combines TRBV28 with TRBJ1-1; a weak D match, TRBD1 (6 bases). Per germline, CDR1 MDHEN and CDR2 SYDVKM. The V end was cut by 6 bases, the J end by 0 bases, with 11 bases between. CDR3 length equals 14 residues. CDR3 bases: TGTGCCAGCAGGTCGGGACACTTGAACACTGAAGCTTTCTTT. Translating gives CASRSGHLNTEAFF.

This clone was found a few times. The gene calls are TRBV19 and TRBJ2-5; D gene ambiguous. This CDR3 is 13 amino acids long. Germline CDR1 is LNHDA and CDR2 is SQIVND (reference sequence). With 5 bases removed from V and 5 bases from J, the gap between germline ends came to 12 bases. As DNA, the CDR3 is TGTGCCAGTAGTGCATCGAGCAGGGAGACCCAGTACTTC. Its translation is CASSASSRETQYF.

This clone has more than one count but fewer than ten. CDR3 loop: CASSLGSSETQYF. DNA for the CDR3: TGCGCCAGCAGCTTGGGGAGCTCAGAGACCCAGTACTTC. The gene calls are TRBV5-1 and TRBJ2-5, with no clear D. Deletions cut 0 bases from V and 4 bases from J, with 7 bases between. Per germline, CDR1 SGHRS and CDR2 YFSETQ. The CDR3 is 13 amino acids.

The chain carries TRBV4-3 and TRBJ2-1; 8 bases agree with TRBD2. The CDR3 has 22 amino acids. The germline gives CDR1 LGHNA, CDR2 YSLEER. V shed 1 base and J 4 bases; nucleotides not matched to a gene: 24. CDR3 sequence (DNA): TGCGCCAGCAGCCAAGTGGTCTGGAGTGGGGTTGCAGCGGGAGCATCGTACAATGAGCAGTTCTTC. Protein sequence: CASSQVVWSGVAAGASYNEQFF.

This chain connects TRBV20-1 to TRBJ2-1; D is ambiguous. Germline CDR1 is DFQATT and CDR2 is SNEGSKA (reference sequence). CDR3 length: 11 amino acids. V shed 0 bases and J shed 8 bases, with 5 bases lying between them. CDR3 amino acids: CSARENYEQFF. CDR3 DNA sequence: TGCAGTGCTAGAGAAAACTATGAGCAGTTCTTC.

V gene TRBV4-3 combines with J gene TRBJ2-1; TRBD2 aligns across 8 bases. Germline loops: CDR1 LGHNA, CDR2 YSLEER. CDR3 length: 17 amino acids. V trimming: 0 bases; J trimming: 5 bases; junction bases outside the gene matches: 9. DNA for the CDR3: TGCGCCAGCAGCCAAGAAGGGCGGGAGGCCATAAACAATGAGCAGTTCTTC. Protein: CASSQEGREAINNEQFF.

There are a few counts of this clone. This chain uses TRBV7-2 with TRBJ1-5; a possible D gene is TRBD1 (6 bases). The CDR3 consists of 14 residues. V was shortened by 11 bases and J by 5 bases, with 19 bases between the two germline ends. Per the germline V gene, CDR1 is SGHTA and CDR2 is FQGNSA. CDR3 amino acids: CAGLHYEGDQPQHF. The CDR3 bases are TGTGCCGGCCTACATTATGAGGGGGATCAGCCCCAGCATTTT.

The rearrangement uses TRBV7-9 and TRBJ2-5; D unresolved. This CDR3 has 11 residues. The V end was cut by 5 bases, the J end by 8 bases, with 9 bases between. Germline lookup yields CDR1 SEHNR and CDR2 FQNEAQ (reference sequence). CDR3 region: CASSPRYTQYF. As DNA, the CDR3 is TGTGCCAGCAGCCCCAGGTACACCCAGTACTTC.

A few counts support this clone. The chain joins TRBV18 to TRBJ1-1; D is undetermined. The CDR3 has 14 amino acids. The V end lost 6 bases, the J end lost 8 bases, and 19 bases lay between the germline ends. Germline lookup yields CDR1 KGHSH and CDR2 LQKENI. The CDR3 DNA is TGTGCCAGCTCCTTCCGGACGGGAACACTAGAAGCTTTCTTT. Residues: CASSFRTGTLEAFF.

Only a few counts were recorded for this clone. The chain couples TRBV30 to TRBJ2-4, with 9 bases matching TRBD2. Trimming took 3 bases from V and 6 from J; bases not matched to a gene: 9. This CDR3 is 15 amino acids long. Germline lookup yields CDR1 GTSNPN and CDR2 SVGIG (reference sequence). The CDR3 reads CAWRDSGSSRNIQYF. As DNA, the CDR3 is TGTGCCTGGAGGGATAGCGGGAGCTCCCGAAACATTCAGTACTTC.

This clone was seen a handful of times. The V call is TRBV15, the J call TRBJ2-1, with TRBD1 matching 10 bases. Germline CDR1 LNHNV, CDR2 YYDKDF (reference sequence). CDR3 length: 15 residues. The trim removed 3 bases at V and 4 bases at J, leaving 3 bases unmatched. CDR3: CATSSRDRGYNEQFF. DNA of the CDR3: TGTGCCACCAGCAGCCGGGACAGGGGTTACAATGAGCAGTTCTTC.

The chain carries TRBV7-9 and TRBJ2-5; weak D call: TRBD1 (5 bases). V shed 3 bases and J shed 3 bases, with 11 bases lying between them. This CDR3 has 14 residues. Looked up from germline, CDR1 is SEHNR and CDR2 is FQNEAQ (reference sequence). The CDR3 sequence: CASSFNSGKETQYF. The CDR3 DNA reads TGTGCCAGCAGCTTCAACTCAGGGAAAGAGACCCAGTACTTC.

This clone was seen ten or more times. The V gene is TRBV29-1, the J gene TRBJ2-7; TRBD1 agrees at 7 bases. The V segment lost 7 bases and the J segment 6 bases; nucleotides outside the gene matches: 6. The length of the CDR3 is 11 residues. CDR1 is SQVTM, CDR2 ANQGSEA, per germline. This CDR3 reads CSGQTGFEQYF. Written as DNA, the CDR3 is TGCAGCGGTCAGACAGGGTTCGAGCAGTACTTC.

As regards this clone: The germline gene is not matched at one end of the junction; a read error may be the cause. This sequence joins TRBV7-9 and TRBJ2-3, with 7 bases fitting TRBD2. The CDR3 runs to 12 residues. Germline CDR1 SEHNR, CDR2 FQNEAQ (reference sequence). The CDR3 is CASSLEAGSPHF. As DNA, the CDR3 is TGTGCCAGCAGCTTAGAAGCGGGATCCCCCCATTTT.

This clone was seen a few times. The rearrangement links TRBV18 to TRBJ2-5; 8 nucleotides line up with TRBD2. With V trimmed by 3 bases and J by 3 bases, 6 bases remained unmatched. Looked up from germline, CDR1 is KGHSH and CDR2 is LQKENI. CDR3 size: 15 residues. CDR3 protein: CASSPQREFEETQYF. The CDR3, as DNA: TGTGCCAGCTCACCCCAGCGGGAGTTCGAAGAGACCCAGTACTTC.

This clone has a handful of counts. The chain links TRBV6-5 to TRBJ2-5, with 7 nucleotides matching TRBD2. This CDR3 has 15 residues. CDR1 and CDR2 (germline): MNHEY, SVGAGI. V was clipped by 6 bases and J by 5 bases; unmatched bases: 12. The CDR3 spells CASRAGPKVDETQYF. The CDR3 nucleotides are TGTGCCAGCAGAGCGGGACCCAAGGTTGACGAGACCCAGTACTTC.

V gene TRBV2 combines with J gene TRBJ2-4, with D hard to call. This CDR3 has 11 amino acids. With 4 bases removed from V and 9 bases from J, the gap between germline ends came to 7 bases. The germline V gene encodes CDR1 SNHLY and CDR2 FYNNEI. In DNA, the CDR3 is TGTGCCAGCAGTGTAGAATCCATTCAGTACTTC. Its protein is CASSVESIQYF.

The chain employs TRBV5-1 and TRBJ2-4, with D maybe TRBD2 (6 bases). Trimming shortened V by 0 bases and J by 0 bases, and 10 bases separated the two germline ends. Germline assignment: CDR1 SGHRS and CDR2 YFSETQ. CDR3 size: 16 residues. CDR3 nucleotides: TGCGCCAGCAGCTTGGACGGGGGTCTAGCCAAAAACATTCAGTACTTC. It specifies CASSLDGGLAKNIQYF.

This clone was recorded a few times. The chain carries TRBV7-9 and TRBJ1-1; D uncertain. Trimming stripped 5 bases from V and 1 base from J, with 11 bases between. Germline CDR1 is SEHNR and CDR2 is FQNEAQ (reference sequence). This CDR3 has 14 residues. CDR3 in amino acids: CASSLGQPNTEAFF. The CDR3 bases are TGTGCCAGCAGCCTTGGGCAACCGAACACTGAAGCTTTCTTT. The full variable domain, in which reference TRBV7-9 and TRBJ1-1 provide the parts outside the CDR3, is DTGVSQNPRHKITKRGQNVTFRCDPISEHNRLYWYRQTLGQGPEFLTYFQNEAQLEKSRLLSDRFSAERPKGSFSTLEIQRTEQGDSAMYLCASSLGQPNTEAFFGQGTRLTVV.

The chain carries TRBV29-1 and TRBJ2-1, with D tentatively TRBD1 (5 bases). CDR3 length equals 14 residues. V was pared by 7 bases and J by 0 bases, with 13 bases between. Per the germline V gene, CDR1 is SQVTM and CDR2 is ANQGSEA. CDR3 DNA: TGCAGCGCCCGCTTGGGGCACTCCTACAATGAGCAGTTCTTC. It encodes CSARLGHSYNEQFF.

CDR3 DNA: TGTGCCAGCTCACCAAGGGCGGGAGAAACCGGGGAGCTGTTTTTT. This gives the protein CASSPRAGETGELFF. This sequence joins TRBV18 and TRBJ2-2, with 7 bases identical to TRBD2. This CDR3 has 15 residues. The V gene end was trimmed by 2 bases and the J gene end by 5 bases; junction bases not matched to a gene: 5. Germline assignment: CDR1 KGHSH and CDR2 LQKENI.

The V and J genes are TRBV28 and TRBJ1-5; the match to TRBD1 covers 8 bases. Per the germline V gene, CDR1 is MDHEN and CDR2 is SYDVKM. CDR3 length equals 15 residues. V gave up 3 bases and J gave up 7 bases; unmatched junction bases: 8. In DNA, the CDR3 is TGTGCCAGCAGTTTCTCGGACAGGGAGACCCAGCCCCAGCATTTT. Translating it yields CASSFSDRETQPQHF.

This clone was detected only a few times. The V and J genes are TRBV10-3 and TRBJ2-3, with D maybe TRBD2 (6 bases). Germline CDR1 is ENHRY and CDR2 is SYGVKD. CDR3 length: 13 residues. Trimming pared 8 bases from V and 6 bases from J, leaving 15 bases between. The CDR3 region is CAIDGGASDTQYF. For the CDR3, the DNA is TGTGCCATCGACGGAGGGGCGAGTGATACGCAGTATTTT.

This clone was seen only a few times. This CDR3 is CASSFQTAYQETQYF. CDR3 nucleotides: TGCGCCAGCAGCTTTCAGACAGCCTATCAAGAGACCCAGTACTTC. The chain employs TRBV5-1 and TRBJ2-5; TRBD1 is a possible D gene (5 bases). Trimming pared 2 bases from V and 2 bases from J, leaving 13 bases between. This CDR3 has 15 amino acids. From germline, CDR1 is SGHRS and CDR2 YFSETQ.

The genes are TRBV4-2 and TRBJ1-2; TRBD1 aligns across 8 bases. The CDR3 has 15 amino acids. Germline loops: CDR1 LGHNA, CDR2 YNFKEQ. V shed 0 bases, J shed 5 bases, and the junction held 5 bases outside the gene matches. CDR3 protein: CASSQDLDRAYGYTF. The CDR3 region has the DNA TGTGCCAGCAGCCAAGACCTGGACAGGGCGTATGGCTACACCTTC.

In this sample, this clone turned up a few times. The chain has TRBV7-9 and TRBJ1-5; no definite D call. Germline lookup yields CDR1 SEHNR and CDR2 FQNEAQ (reference sequence). The CDR3 runs to 14 residues. V was pared by 5 bases and J by 3 bases, with 11 bases between. The CDR3: CASSPIGNNQPQHF. In nucleotides, the CDR3 is TGTGCCAGCAGCCCCATCGGGAACAATCAGCCCCAGCATTTT.

CDR3 DNA: TGTGCCAGCAGCTTAGAAGGGGTAGTCACTGAAGCTTTCTTT. Translated: CASSLEGVVTEAFF. V gene TRBV7-9 combines with J gene TRBJ1-1; possibly TRBD1 for D (5 bases). The V end lost 1 base, the J end lost 4 bases, and 10 bases lay between the germline ends. Looked up from germline, CDR1 is SEHNR and CDR2 is FQNEAQ (reference sequence). The CDR3 has 14 residues.